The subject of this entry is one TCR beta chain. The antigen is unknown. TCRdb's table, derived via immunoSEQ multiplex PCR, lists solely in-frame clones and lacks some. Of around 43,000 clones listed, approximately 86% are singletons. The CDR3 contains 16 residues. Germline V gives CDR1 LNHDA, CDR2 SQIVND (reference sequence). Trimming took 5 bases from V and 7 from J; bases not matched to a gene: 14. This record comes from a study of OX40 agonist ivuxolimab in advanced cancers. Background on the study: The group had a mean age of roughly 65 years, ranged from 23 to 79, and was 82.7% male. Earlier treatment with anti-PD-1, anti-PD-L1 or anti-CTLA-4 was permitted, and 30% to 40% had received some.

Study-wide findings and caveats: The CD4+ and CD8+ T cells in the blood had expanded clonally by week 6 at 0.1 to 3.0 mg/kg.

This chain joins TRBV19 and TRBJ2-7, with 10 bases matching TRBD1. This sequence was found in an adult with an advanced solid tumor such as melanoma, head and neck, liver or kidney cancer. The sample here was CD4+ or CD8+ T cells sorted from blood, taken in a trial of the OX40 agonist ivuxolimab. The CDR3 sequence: CASSPPEGTGVWEQYF. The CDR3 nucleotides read TGTGCCAGTAGTCCCCCGGAAGGGACAGGGGTGTGGGAGCAGTACTTC.